A selection of T cell receptor beta chains follows, all from one sample in a study of preoperative IRX-2 immunotherapy in early breast cancer. This table comes from immunoSEQ multiplex PCR, and its TCRdb copy is limited to in-frame clones, with some not included. The sample has approximately 100,000 clones; roughly 89% are singletons. The sample consisted of tumor tissue, taken after IRX-2 immunotherapy. These receptors originate from a human donor with breast cancer. Both conserved end residues are part of each CDR3. The D gene is left open where the match is weak. Only some rows state a clone size, as once, few, many or a class for expanded clones.

>-|TRBJ2-3|TRBV6-4|-|11
CAISETDTQYF
TGTGCCATCAGCGAAACAGATACGCAGTATTTT
>-|TRBJ2-5|TRBV7-1|few|13
CASSSLIQETQYF
TGTGCCAGCAGCTCCTTGATTCAAGAGACCCAGTACTTC
>-|TRBJ2-1|TRBV6-8|-|15
CASSYWGSTNNEQFF
TGTGCCAGCAGTTACTGGGGAAGCACCAACAATGAGCAGTTCTTC
>-|TRBJ2-2|TRBV19|-|15
CASSSRTDSTGELFF
TGTGCCAGTAGCTCTAGGACAGATTCTACCGGGGAGCTGTTTTTT
>TRBD1|TRBJ2-4|TRBV30|-|15
CAWMTGTGYGNIQYF
TGTGCCTGGATGACCGGGACAGGGTACGGAAACATTCAGTACTTC
>-|TRBJ1-2|TRBV28|-|13
CASSRTVNYGYTF
TGTGCCAGCAGTCGGACGGTGAACTATGGCTACACCTTC
>-|TRBJ1-2|TRBV6-8|-|16
CASSYSARERNYGYTF
TGTGCCAGCAGTTACTCGGCCAGGGAGAGAAACTATGGCTACACCTTC
>-|TRBJ1-4|TRBV10-2|-|15
CASSESGGLGEKLFF
TGCGCCAGCAGTGAGTCCGGGGGGCTGGGGGAAAAACTGTTTTTT
>TRBD1|TRBJ1-1|TRBV23-1|-|15
CASSRYEGAETEAFF
TGCGCCAGCAGCCGATACGAGGGGGCGGAAACTGAAGCTTTCTTT
>-|TRBJ1-1|TRBV12-5|-|13
CASTPYLNTEAFF
TGTGCCAGCACTCCGTACTTGAACACTGAAGCTTTCTTT
>-|TRBJ1-2|TRBV28|-|14
CASSLTGSHHGYTF
TGTGCCAGCAGTTTAACAGGGAGCCATCATGGCTACACCTTC
>TRBD1|TRBJ1-3|TRBV6-8|-|15
CASTRDRVSGNTIYF
TGTGCCAGTACTAGGGACAGAGTCTCTGGAAACACCATATATTTT
>-|TRBJ2-7|TRBV30|-|13
CAHGQPPSYEQYF
TGTGCCCACGGACAGCCGCCCTCCTACGAGCAGTACTTC
>-|TRBJ1-1|TRBV15|-|15
CATSRDPSWVTEAFF
TGTGCCACCAGCAGAGATCCAAGCTGGGTGACTGAAGCTTTCTTT
>-|TRBJ1-1|TRBV10-2|-|14
CASSNTGWSTEAFF
TGCGCCAGCAGTAATACAGGGTGGAGCACTGAAGCTTTCTTT
>TRBD1|TRBJ2-3|TRBV5-1|-|15
CASSFRDRLTDTQYF
TGCGCCAGCAGCTTCAGGGACAGACTCACAGATACGCAGTATTTT
>-|TRBJ1-4|TRBV30|-|11
CAWSGGRGLFF
TGTGCCTGGAGTGGCGGGAGAGGACTGTTTTTT
>-|TRBJ1-5|TRBV5-1|once|15
CASSEGGVGNQPQHF
TGCGCCAGCAGTGAAGGCGGGGTAGGGAATCAGCCCCAGCATTTT
>-|TRBJ2-1|TRBV10-2|-|18
CASSDMSSGLRFYNEQFF
TGCGCCAGCAGTGACATGTCTTCAGGACTGCGATTCTACAATGAGCAGTTCTTC
>TRBD1|TRBJ1-2|TRBV5-1|once|14
CASSSGQGNYGYTF
TGCGCCAGCAGCAGCGGACAGGGGAACTATGGCTACACCTTC
>TRBD1|TRBJ2-7|TRBV28|-|13
CASKGQGEREQYF
TGTGCCAGCAAGGGACAGGGTGAGAGGGAGCAGTACTTC
>-|TRBJ1-2|TRBV12-5|-|11
CASGLEDGYTF
TGTGCTAGTGGTTTGGAAGATGGCTACACCTTC
>TRBD2|TRBJ2-1|TRBV6-8|once|16
CASSLSGTSGKGEQFF
TGTGCCAGCAGTTTATCGGGTACTAGCGGGAAAGGTGAGCAGTTCTTC
>-|TRBJ1-5|TRBV6-1|once|14
CASSEAGWRQPQHF
TGTGCCAGCAGTGAAGCTGGGTGGCGTCAGCCCCAGCATTTT
>-|TRBJ1-5|TRBV11-3|-|16
CASSQGTLHGNQPQHF
TGTGCCAGCAGCCAAGGGACCCTCCATGGGAATCAGCCCCAGCATTTT
>-|TRBJ2-3|TRBV6-8|once|16
CASSSLRLASTDTQYF
TGTGCCAGCAGTTCCCTTAGGTTAGCTAGCACAGATACGCAGTATTTT
>-|TRBJ2-7|TRBV6-8|-|12
CASSSQVGEQYF
TGTGCCAGCAGTTCCCAGGTTGGCGAGCAGTACTTC
>-|TRBJ1-5|TRBV6-8|-|14
CASSYSGRGQPQHF
TGTGCCAGCAGTTACTCCGGCAGGGGTCAGCCCCAGCATTTT
>TRBD2|TRBJ2-3|TRBV19|few|15
CASSFWTSGGDTQYF
TGTGCCAGTAGTTTCTGGACTAGCGGGGGAGATACGCAGTATTTT
>-|TRBJ1-1|TRBV5-1|-|17
CASSLLAGDMIATEAFF
TGCGCCAGCAGCTTGTTGGCAGGGGATATGATAGCCACTGAAGCTTTCTTT
>-|TRBJ1-2|TRBV10-3|-|14
CAISEVEAQTSSTF
TGTGCCATCAGTGAGGTGGAGGCGCAGACGAGTTCCACCTTC
>-|TRBJ2-3|TRBV29-1|once|13
CSVEGGSTDTQYF
TGCAGCGTTGAAGGCGGAAGCACAGATACGCAGTATTTT
>TRBD1|TRBJ1-2|TRBV11-3|-|15
CASNQGGDRNIGYTF
TGTGCCAGCAACCAAGGTGGGGACAGGAACATTGGCTACACCTTC
>-|TRBJ1-6|TRBV10-1|-|15
CASSERTKGTSPLHF
TGCGCCAGCAGTGAGCGGACAAAGGGTACTTCACCCCTCCACTTT
>-|TRBJ2-7|TRBV22-1|-|14
CASSSRQGIYEQYF
TGTGCCAGCAGTTCAAGGCAGGGTATTTACGAGCAGTACTTC
>-|TRBJ1-1|TRBV28|-|14
CASSLPLRDTEAFF
TGTGCCAGCAGTTTACCCCTGAGGGACACTGAAGCTTTCTTT
>-|TRBJ2-2|TRBV19|-|13
CASSGPFTGELFF
TGTGCCAGTAGTGGTCCCTTCACCGGGGAGCTGTTTTTT
>TRBD2|TRBJ2-6|TRBV29-1|-|15
CSAFSGVTGANVLTF
TGCAGCGCCTTCAGCGGGGTAACTGGGGCCAACGTCCTGACTTTC
>-|TRBJ1-1|TRBV14|-|12
CASSQGRYEAFF
TGTGCCAGCAGCCAAGGCCGGTATGAAGCTTTCTTT
>-|TRBJ1-2|TRBV22-1|-|14
CASSLPGRPGGYTF
TGTGCCAGCAGTTTGCCGGGGAGGCCGGGTGGCTACACCTTC
>-|TRBJ1-4|TRBV5-1|-|14
CASSFTGSNEKLFF
TGCGCCAGCAGCTTTACAGGGTCTAATGAAAAACTGTTTTTT
>-|TRBJ2-1|TRBV6-4|-|11
CAISKEDVQFF
TGTGCCATCAGTAAAGAAGACGTGCAGTTCTTC
>TRBD2|TRBJ2-3|TRBV5-1|once|15
CASSWAGGSTDTQYF
TGCGCCAGCAGTTGGGCGGGGGGGAGCACAGATACGCAGTATTTT
>-|TRBJ1-1|TRBV19|-|13
CASSPAGDTEAFF
TGTGCCAGTAGCCCTGCCGGGGACACTGAAGCTTTCTTT
>TRBD1|TRBJ2-3|TRBV5-1|once|15
CASSPTGDSTDTQYF
TGCGCCAGCAGCCCGACAGGGGACAGCACAGATACGCAGTATTTT
>TRBD1|TRBJ1-5|TRBV5-1|-|15
CASSPGGRGAGPQHF
TGCGCCAGCAGCCCGGGCGGCAGGGGGGCCGGGCCCCAGCATTTT
>-|TRBJ2-7|TRBV29-1|-|14
CSVAHLAQSYEQYF
TGCAGCGTTGCCCATCTAGCCCAATCCTACGAGCAGTACTTC
>-|TRBJ2-1|TRBV11-3|-|14
CASSTSLQENEQFF
TGTGCCAGCAGCACCAGCCTCCAGGAGAATGAGCAGTTCTTC
>-|TRBJ1-2|TRBV11-3|-|15
CASSLGGAGGIGYTF
TGTGCCAGCAGCTTGGGAGGCGCCGGCGGGATCGGCTACACCTTC
>TRBD1|TRBJ2-7|TRBV7-8|-|14
CASSWDRQTYEQYF
TGTGCCAGCAGCTGGGACAGACAAACCTACGAGCAGTACTTC